This T cell receptor beta chain was retrieved from a study of T cell changes during pregnancy in multiple sclerosis. This table comes from immunoSEQ multiplex PCR, and its TCRdb copy is limited to in-frame clones, with some not included. The repertoire holds tens of thousands of clones, with roughly 90% as singletons. This CDR3 spans 18 amino acids. J lost 4 bases, V lost 0 bases, and 9 bases had no gene match. In germline, CDR1 is LGHNA, CDR2 YSLEER. The gene calls are TRBV4-3 and TRBJ2-1, with TRBD2 matching 10 bases. The receptor was derived from a female donor with multiple sclerosis, enrolled in a pregnancy study. The source material was peripheral blood, sampled in the first trimester of pregnancy. The chain's CDR3 is CASSQDSLSSGGYNEQFF. The CDR3 nucleotides are TGCGCCAGCAGCCAAGATTCCCTTTCTAGCGGGGGATACAATGAGCAGTTCTTC.